This TCR beta chain was sequenced in a study of vaccination and CD4 T cells after COVID-19. About the study: Convalescent patients gave post-COVID blood a median approximately 100 days post-diagnosis, range 35 to 161.

Trimming removed 3 bases at V and 4 bases at J, with 6 bases between. The length of the CDR3 is 11 residues. Germline lookup yields CDR1 SQVTM and CDR2 ANQGSEA. With the Oncomine TCR Beta short-read assay, DNA from cultured CD4+ T cells was sequenced. TCRdb ran MiXCR on the PCR reads and lists one entry per CDR3 protein. Of about 20,000 distinct CDR3 sequences in the sample, 55% were seen once. Worth noting for this clonotype: Its antigen remains unknown.

Treatment defined: roughly 11-day PBMC culture with coronavirus spike peptide pools or control peptides (ViraFEST assay). Via ViraFEST, peptide pools expanded antigen-specific T cells before TCR sequencing. The sequence came from a human donor who had recovered from COVID-19. Sequencing used CD4+ T cells from blood, cultured in vitro. V gene TRBV29-1 combines with J gene TRBJ1-2; D unresolved. This CDR3 reads CSVDSSYGYTF. CDR3 DNA: TGCAGCGTTGACTCTAGCTATGGCTACACCTTC.